A single sample gave rise to the 32 T cell receptor beta chains below, sequenced in a study of blood T cell repertoires in COVID-19 (dated by TCRdb to 2018 to 2020). Receptor amplification or capture employed the immunoSEQ multiplex PCR assay. TCRdb retrieved this table from immuneACCESS and kept in-frame rearrangements only. Not all clones are present; in checked studies, unresolved V genes account for under half, and no reason is known for the remainder. The sample has a few hundred thousand clones on record, about nine tenths of them singletons. The ten largest clones represent approximately 3.8% of the sample. The sample was peripheral blood. The source of these receptors is a man aged 60 to 69 who had recovered from COVID-19.

The J gene is TRBJ2-1, the V gene TRBV6-2 or TRBV6-3; TRBD1 might be the D (7 bases). The germline V and J ends were trimmed by 6 bases and 7 bases, with 25 bases remaining between them. The CDR3 is 17 residues long. Germline V gene lookup returns CDR1 MNHEY and CDR2 SVGEGT. CDR3 DNA sequence: TGTGCCAGCAGCCACCATCGGGTCGCAGGGGGGCGGAATGAGCAGTTCTTC. Its protein is CASSHHRVAGGRNEQFF.

A single count supports this clone. This chain uses TRBV6-5 with TRBJ1-5, with D possibly matching TRBD1 (5 bases). This CDR3 spans 15 amino acids. Germline loops: CDR1 MNHEY, CDR2 SVGAGI. The germline V and J ends were trimmed by 6 bases and 0 bases, with 12 bases remaining between them. The CDR3 coding sequence is TGTGCCAGCAGCAAGACAGAGTTTAGCAATCAGCCCCAGCATTTT. Protein sequence: CASSKTEFSNQPQHF.

The chain combines TRBV5-5 with TRBJ2-7, with 7 bases aligning to TRBD2. The CDR3 sequence is 16 residues long. Germline V gene lookup returns CDR1 SGHKS and CDR2 YYEKEE (reference sequence). With 1 base clipped from V and 0 bases from J, the junction kept 7 bases outside the gene matches. CDR3 nucleotide sequence: TGTGCCAGCAGCTTGTTCCGACTAGCCAGCTCCTACGAGCAGTACTTC. Translating it yields CASSLFRLASSYEQYF.

The V gene is TRBV9, the J gene TRBJ1-4, with 11 bases that match TRBD1. Germline assignment: CDR1 SGDLS and CDR2 YYNGEE. The CDR3 loop spans 14 amino acids. V gave up 3 bases and J gave up 8 bases; unmatched junction bases: 3. CDR3 nucleotide sequence: TGTGCCAGCAGCGAGGGGACAGGGGGGGAAAAACTGTTTTTT. Translated: CASSEGTGGEKLFF. The complete variable domain, with remaining parts taken from reference TRBV9 and TRBJ1-4, reads DSGVTQTPKHLITATGQRVTLRCSPRSGDLSVYWYQQSLDQGLQFLIQYYNGEERAKGNILERFSAQQFPDLHSELNLSSLELGDSALYFCASSEGTGGEKLFFGSGTQLSVL.

The V and J genes are TRBV7-2 and TRBJ2-7, with 9 bases identical to TRBD1. V dropped 6 bases and J dropped 1; count of bases not matched to a gene: 7. This CDR3 spans 15 amino acids. Looked up from germline, CDR1 is SGHTA and CDR2 is FQGNSA. CDR3 protein: CASRFPGQGSYEQYF. The CDR3 DNA sequence: TGTGCCAGCAGGTTCCCGGGACAGGGTTCCTACGAGCAGTACTTC.

This clone was seen once. The chain links TRBV6-5 to TRBJ1-5; possible D gene TRBD1, 5 bases. CDR1 and CDR2 from the germline V gene are MNHEY and SVGAGI. The CDR3 covers 11 residues. V lost 6 bases and J lost 6, with 6 bases in between. This CDR3 reads CASRGGQPQHF. CDR3 DNA sequence: TGTGCCAGCAGGGGGGGTCAGCCCCAGCATTTT.

The chain combines TRBV5-4 with TRBJ2-1; D may be TRBD1 (5 bases). V dropped 1 base and J dropped 5 bases, with 13 bases sitting between them. The length of the CDR3 is 15 residues. Germline CDR1 SGHNT, CDR2 YYREEE (reference sequence). In DNA, the CDR3 is TGTGCCAGCAGCTTGTTGCACAGGAATAACAATGAGCAGTTCTTC. Translation gives CASSLLHRNNNEQFF. Supplemented by reference TRBV5-4 and TRBJ2-1, the full variable domain reads ETGVTQSPTHLIKTRGQQVTLRCSSQSGHNTVSWYQQALGQGPQFIFQYYREEENGRGNFPPRFSGLQFPNYSSELNVNALELDDSALYLCASSLLHRNNNEQFFGPGTRLTVL.

The rearrangement uses TRBV12-3 or TRBV12-4 and TRBJ1-1, with a possible D match to TRBD1 (5 bases). The CDR3 has 13 amino acids. V was cut by 6 bases and J by 5 bases, with 13 bases left in between. The CDR3 DNA reads TGTGCCAGCAGCACCCAGGGAAAGACTGAAGCTTTCTTT. This translates into CASSTQGKTEAFF.

This chain connects TRBV7-9 to TRBJ1-1; 9 bases line up with TRBD1. The length of the CDR3 is 14 residues. CDR1 and CDR2 (germline): SEHNR, FQNEAQ (reference sequence). Germline trimming cut 4 bases from V and 4 bases from J; bases unmatched to any gene: 4. CDR3 sequence (DNA): TGTGCCAGCAGCTACCGGGACAGGGTCACTGAAGCTTTCTTT. Its translation is CASSYRDRVTEAFF.

This clone has more than one count but fewer than ten. This sequence joins TRBV14 and TRBJ2-7; TRBD1 matches 7 bases. The ends lost 1 base at V and 2 bases at J; junction bases unmatched: 8. Germline V gene sequence: CDR1 SGHDN, CDR2 FVKESK. The CDR3 contains 16 residues. The CDR3 DNA reads as TGTGCCAGCAGCCAAGGGTTTGGACAGGTCGCCTACGAGCAGTACTTC. It specifies CASSQGFGQVAYEQYF.

The chain links TRBV6-2 or TRBV6-3 to TRBJ1-5; no firm D call. The CDR3 sequence is 14 residues long. Germline CDR1 is MNHEY and CDR2 is SVGEGT. The V and J ends lost 6 bases and 4 bases respectively, with 13 bases between them. CDR3 bases: TGTGCCAGCAGCGGGGAGCCGGGAAATCAGCCCCAGCATTTT. Residues: CASSGEPGNQPQHF.

This clone was detected a few times. The genes are TRBV6-5 and TRBJ2-2; TRBD1 aligns across 7 bases. The CDR3 sequence is 16 residues long. Trimming took 4 bases from V and 5 from J; bases not matched to a gene: 10. The germline CDR1 and CDR2 sequences are MNHEY and SVGAGI. The CDR3: CASSFLADRATGELFF. Written as DNA, the CDR3 is TGTGCCAGCAGTTTCCTCGCCGACAGGGCGACCGGGGAGCTGTTTTTT.

V is TRBV9 and J is TRBJ1-6; D possibly corresponds to TRBD1 (6 bases). The CDR3 is 19 residues long. The ends were cut back, 0 bases at V and 5 bases at J, with 21 bases in the middle. Germline CDR1 reads SGDLS; CDR2 reads YYNGEE. In nucleotides, the CDR3 is TGTGCCAGCAGCGTAGAGGAAGGAGCGGGGGGCTTCGATAATTCACCCCTCCACTTT. Translated: CASSVEEGAGGFDNSPLHF.

The rearrangement joins TRBV10-1 to TRBJ2-3, with a tentative D call TRBD2 (6 bases). Trimming removed 0 bases at V and 0 bases at J, with 10 bases between. Per the germline V gene, CDR1 is WNHNN and CDR2 is SYGVQD (reference sequence). The CDR3 extends over 16 amino acids. CDR3 bases: TGCGCCAGCAGTGAGTCGAGGACTACTAGCACAGATACGCAGTATTTT. This gives the protein CASSESRTTSTDTQYF.

The gene calls are TRBV9 and TRBJ2-3; D is perhaps TRBD2 (6 bases). The CDR3 has 14 residues. V shed 0 bases and J shed 5 bases, with 10 bases lying between them. The germline CDR1 and CDR2 sequences are SGDLS and YYNGEE. CDR3 protein: CASSVGRTKDTQYF. CDR3 in DNA: TGTGCCAGCAGCGTAGGACGGACTAAAGATACGCAGTATTTT.

This clone was counted a single time. V usage is TRBV27 and J usage is TRBJ2-5, with 7 bases lining up with TRBD2. V shed 0 bases, J shed 6 bases, and the junction held 10 bases outside the gene matches. The germline gives CDR1 MNHEY, CDR2 SMNVEV (reference sequence). This CDR3 region has 16 residues. In DNA, the CDR3 is TGTGCCAGCAGTTTATCCTCCCCGGGGGGAGTAAAGACCCAGTACTTC. As protein: CASSLSSPGGVKTQYF.

The rearrangement uses TRBV11-3 and TRBJ2-3; D is unresolved. The ends were cut back, 0 bases at V and 0 bases at J, with 10 bases in the middle. The germline gives CDR1 SGHNT, CDR2 YENEEA. The CDR3 contains 16 residues. The CDR3 protein is CASSLDVGASTDTQYF. In DNA form, the CDR3 reads TGTGCCAGCAGCTTAGATGTGGGCGCTAGCACAGATACGCAGTATTTT.

This clone occurred a few times. Here the CDR3 DNA reads TGTGCCAGCAGCCATCAGCGGGGGGGCTCTAAAGAGCAGTACTTC. It encodes CASSHQRGGSKEQYF. This sequence joins TRBV3-1 (or the pseudogene TRBV3-2) and TRBJ2-7, with 10 bases identical to TRBD2. Germline CDR1 LGHDT, CDR2 YNNKEL (reference sequence). With 3 bases clipped from V and 7 bases from J, the junction kept 9 bases outside the gene matches. This CDR3 is built from 15 residues.

The rearrangement uses TRBV19 and TRBJ1-5, with 9 bases aligning to TRBD1. Germline V gene sequence: CDR1 LNHDA, CDR2 SQIVND (reference sequence). This CDR3 is built from 14 residues. The V gene end was trimmed by 6 bases and the J gene end by 9 bases; junction bases not matched to a gene: 9. The CDR3, as DNA: TGTGCCAGTAGGCCCACAGGGGGCAATTTGCCCCAGCATTTT. It translates to CASRPTGGNLPQHF.

This sequence joins TRBV7-6 and TRBJ2-3; perhaps TRBD2 as D (5 bases). Per the germline V gene, CDR1 is SGHVS and CDR2 is FNYEAQ. This CDR3 is built from 15 residues. The V end was cut by 1 base, the J end by 8 bases, with 16 bases between. The CDR3 sequence is CASSLGAWAGGTQYF. In DNA form, the CDR3 reads TGTGCCAGCAGCTTAGGGGCCTGGGCGGGCGGTACGCAGTATTTT.

J is TRBJ2-1 and V is TRBV9; D is perhaps TRBD2 (6 bases). Germline CDR1 is SGDLS and CDR2 is YYNGEE. The CDR3 has 12 amino acids. V lost 3 bases, J lost 8 bases, and 9 bases lay in between. CDR3 DNA: TGTGCCAGCAGCGCGACTAGTCATGAGCAGTTCTTC. Its translation: CASSATSHEQFF. The variable domain in full, completed from reference TRBV9 and TRBJ2-1, reads DSGVTQTPKHLITATGQRVTLRCSPRSGDLSVYWYQQSLDQGLQFLIQYYNGEERAKGNILERFSAQQFPDLHSELNLSSLELGDSALYFCASSATSHEQFFGPGTRLTVL.

The rearrangement links TRBV11-3 to TRBJ1-1; D gene uncertain. Germline assignment: CDR1 SGHNT and CDR2 YENEEA. Trimming removed 0 bases at V and 3 bases at J, with 8 bases between. The CDR3 is made up of 14 amino acids. CDR3 sequence: CASSLDRSHTEAFF. CDR3 coding DNA: TGTGCCAGCAGCTTAGATCGGTCACACACTGAAGCTTTCTTT.

The rearrangement uses TRBV15 and TRBJ1-2, with unresolved D. The ends were cut back, 2 bases at V and 6 bases at J, with 13 bases in the middle. CDR3 length: 14 residues. In germline, CDR1 is LNHNV, CDR2 YYDKDF (reference sequence). The CDR3 region is CATSRPQTSHGYTF. In DNA, the CDR3 is TGTGCCACCAGCAGACCACAGACAAGTCATGGCTACACCTTC. The full variable domain, completed using reference TRBV15 and TRBJ1-2, is DAMVIQNPRYQVTQFGKPVTLSCSQTLNHNVMYWYQQKSSQAPKLLFHYYDKDFNNEADTPDNFQSRRPNTSFCFLDIRSPGLGDTAMYLCATSRPQTSHGYTFGSGTRLTVV.

The chain links TRBV5-6 to TRBJ1-6; a possible D gene is TRBD1 (5 bases). The CDR3 contains 16 residues. Germline CDR1 SGHDT, CDR2 YYEEEE. The V gene lost 3 bases and the J gene lost 10 bases, with 20 bases spanning the gap. CDR3 sequence: CASSWSYSDHRSPLHF. Here the CDR3 DNA reads TGTGCCAGCAGCTGGTCGTACAGTGACCACAGGTCACCCCTCCACTTT.

This clone was recorded a few times. The chain uses TRBV6-5 and TRBJ2-7; D is possibly TRBD1 (5 bases). Trimming removed 6 bases from V and 1 base from J, with 13 bases in between. This CDR3 contains 14 residues. Germline V gene sequence: CDR1 MNHEY, CDR2 SVGAGI. The CDR3 DNA follows: TGTGCCAGCAGACTATCAGGGCCATCCTACGAGCAGTACTTC. It translates to CASRLSGPSYEQYF.

V is TRBV14 and J is TRBJ2-3, with 11 bases aligning to TRBD2. The CDR3 is 16 residues long. The ends lost 3 bases at V and 5 bases at J; junction bases unmatched: 7. Germline V gene lookup returns CDR1 SGHDN and CDR2 FVKESK. CDR3 coding DNA: TGTGCCAGCAGCCACCTTCCGGGACTAGCGGAAGATACGCAGTATTTT. It codes for CASSHLPGLAEDTQYF.

The chain couples TRBV19 to TRBJ1-6; 11 positions match TRBD1. Per the germline V gene, CDR1 is LNHDA and CDR2 is SQIVND (reference sequence). This CDR3 is built from 16 residues. The junction had 10 bases not matched to a gene; V was cut back by 5 bases and J by 10 bases. CDR3 in DNA: TGTGCCAGTAGTGATCCCGCGGGACAGGGGGTCTCACCCCTCCACTTT. It specifies CASSDPAGQGVSPLHF.

The rearrangement joins TRBV6-5 to TRBJ1-2, with D unclear. V was pared by 1 base and J by 3 bases, with 6 bases between. Germline-derived CDR1 and CDR2 are MNHEY and SVGAGI. The CDR3 runs 13 residues. The CDR3 loop reads CASSYLGDYGYTF. In DNA form, the CDR3 reads TGTGCCAGCAGTTACTTGGGAGACTATGGCTACACCTTC.

The rearrangement joins TRBV29-1 to TRBJ2-7; 7 bases are shared with TRBD2. Trimming at V came to 6 bases and at J to 0 bases, leaving 8 bases not matched to a gene. The length of the CDR3 is 14 residues. Looked up from germline, CDR1 is SQVTM and CDR2 is ANQGSEA. The CDR3 nucleotides are TGCAGCGTGGGGGGGATCCCGAGCTCCTACGAGCAGTACTTC. This sequence encodes CSVGGIPSSYEQYF.

The chain joins TRBV14 to TRBJ1-4; D gene uncertain. This CDR3 has 16 residues. The germline gives CDR1 SGHDN, CDR2 FVKESK. V was trimmed by 0 bases and J by 4 bases, leaving 12 bases between them. The chain's CDR3 is CASSQDGRAVNEKLFF. The CDR3, as DNA: TGTGCCAGCAGCCAAGATGGGCGCGCTGTTAATGAAAAACTGTTTTTT. Using reference TRBV14 and TRBJ1-4 for the parts outside the CDR3, the full variable domain is EAGVTQFPSHSVIEKGQTVTLRCDPISGHDNLYWYRRVMGKEIKFLLHFVKESKQDESGMPNNRFLAERTGGTYSTLKVQPAELEDSGVYFCASSQDGRAVNEKLFFGSGTQLSVL.

The chain carries TRBV5-6 and TRBJ2-2; D perhaps matches TRBD1 (6 bases). Germline CDR1 SGHDT, CDR2 YYEEEE. Trimming removed 0 bases at V and 0 bases at J, with 9 bases between. CDR3 length: 16 amino acids. The CDR3 sequence: CASSLVAGANTGELFF. The CDR3 DNA reads TGTGCCAGCAGCTTGGTAGCAGGGGCGAACACCGGGGAGCTGTTTTTT.

This chain uses TRBV28 with TRBJ1-4, with D unresolved. CDR1 and CDR2 (germline): MDHEN, SYDVKM. The CDR3 covers 15 residues. V was clipped by 4 bases and J by 0 bases, with 9 bases between them. CDR3 protein: CASSSEGATNEKLFF. CDR3 coding DNA: TGTGCCAGCAGTTCAGAGGGAGCAACTAATGAAAAACTGTTTTTT.